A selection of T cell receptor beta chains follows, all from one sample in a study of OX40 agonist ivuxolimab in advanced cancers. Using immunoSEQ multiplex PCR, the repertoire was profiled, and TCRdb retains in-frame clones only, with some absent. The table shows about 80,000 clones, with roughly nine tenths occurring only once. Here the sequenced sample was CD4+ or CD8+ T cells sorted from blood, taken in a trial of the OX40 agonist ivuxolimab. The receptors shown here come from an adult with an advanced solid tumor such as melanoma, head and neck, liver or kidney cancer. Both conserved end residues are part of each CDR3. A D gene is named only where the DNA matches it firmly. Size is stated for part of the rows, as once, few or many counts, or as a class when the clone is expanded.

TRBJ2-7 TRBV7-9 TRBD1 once CASSLGTGMEEQYF TGTGCCAGCAGCTTAGGGACAGGGATGGAGGAGCAGTACTTC
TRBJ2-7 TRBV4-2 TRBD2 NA CASSLLAGEPYEQYF TGTGCCAGCAGCTTACTAGCGGGAGAGCCCTACGAGCAGTACTTC
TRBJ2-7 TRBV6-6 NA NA CASSYGNSYEQYF TGTGCCAGCAGTTATGGGAACTCCTACGAGCAGTACTTC
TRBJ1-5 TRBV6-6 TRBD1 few CASGQGDQPQHF TGTGCCAGCGGACAGGGAGACCAGCCCCAGCATTTT
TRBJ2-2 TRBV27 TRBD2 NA CASSLIAGGPTGELFF TGTGCCAGCAGTTTAATAGCGGGAGGGCCCACCGGGGAGCTGTTTTTT
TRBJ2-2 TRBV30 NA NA CAWNLQGANTGELFF TGTGCCTGGAACCTCCAGGGAGCCAACACCGGGGAGCTGTTTTTT
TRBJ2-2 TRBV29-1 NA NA CSVDRGLGELFF TGCAGCGTTGATCGAGGACTCGGGGAGCTGTTTTTT
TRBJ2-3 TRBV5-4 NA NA CASSFRGRATDTQYF TGTGCCAGCAGCTTCCGTGGGAGAGCGACAGATACGCAGTATTTT
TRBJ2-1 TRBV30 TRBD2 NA CAWTGGTGYNEQFF TGTGCCTGGACGGGGGGGACCGGATACAATGAGCAGTTCTTC
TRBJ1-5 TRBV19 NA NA CASSIVSHNQPQHF TGTGCCAGTAGTATAGTCTCCCACAATCAGCCCCAGCATTTT